This is a list of T cell receptor beta chains from one sample in a study of T-cell memory formation after mild COVID-19. TCRdb called the 5' RACE reads again in MiXCR, with one record for every CDR3 protein. The sample consists of around 200,000 distinct CDR3 sequences, less than 20% of them appearing once. The specimen was PBMCs or a T cell subset sorted from them (not recorded which). The receptors shown here come from a man aged 18 to 35 who had mild COVID-19 (a few samples of this study predate the infection). Cell type and time point are not known. Both conserved end residues are part of each CDR3. The D gene is left open where the match is weak. Size is omitted from some rows. Given values are once, few, many or a class for expanded clones.

cdr3_nt: TGTGCCAGCAGCCCTTACTTCCCACAGACTGAAGCTTTCTTT
cdr3_aa: CASSPYFPQTEAFF
v_call: TRBV11-2
d_call: .
j_call: TRBJ1-1
clone_size: .

cdr3_nt: TGTGCCAGCAGCCGCAACTTACAGGATACCGGGGAGCTGTTTTTT
cdr3_aa: CASSRNLQDTGELFF
v_call: TRBV7-2
d_call: .
j_call: TRBJ2-2
clone_size: few

cdr3_nt: TGTGCCAACGGACTAGCGGAGGGGGAGACCCAGTACTTC
cdr3_aa: CANGLAEGETQYF
v_call: TRBV10-3
d_call: TRBD2
j_call: TRBJ2-5
clone_size: .

cdr3_nt: TGTGCCAGCAGACAGACCTACACTGAAGCTTTCTTT
cdr3_aa: CASRQTYTEAFF
v_call: TRBV12-3/TRBV12-4
d_call: .
j_call: TRBJ1-1
clone_size: few

cdr3_nt: TGTGCCAGCAGCCCAAGCGGGTATAGCAATCAGCCCCAGCATTTT
cdr3_aa: CASSPSGYSNQPQHF
v_call: TRBV7-2
d_call: .
j_call: TRBJ1-5
clone_size: .

cdr3_nt: TGCGCCAGCAGCCAAGTGCTAGGGAACTCCTACGAGCAGTACTTC
cdr3_aa: CASSQVLGNSYEQYF
v_call: TRBV4-3
d_call: .
j_call: TRBJ2-7
clone_size: few

cdr3_nt: TGTGCCAGCAGTGAAACCGGGAGCTCCTACAATGAGCAGTTCTTC
cdr3_aa: CASSETGSSYNEQFF
v_call: TRBV25-1
d_call: .
j_call: TRBJ2-1
clone_size: few

cdr3_nt: TGCAGCGTTGCCCCAGCGGCTCGGGATACGCAGTATTTT
cdr3_aa: CSVAPAARDTQYF
v_call: TRBV29-1
d_call: .
j_call: TRBJ2-3
clone_size: many

cdr3_nt: TGTGCCATCAGTGAGTCGGGGGGGAACCGGCCCCAGCATTTT
cdr3_aa: CAISESGGNRPQHF
v_call: TRBV10-3
d_call: .
j_call: TRBJ1-5
clone_size: .

cdr3_nt: TGCGCCAGCAGCCAAGATTTGGGTGGAGCGGGGGTGAGGAATGAGCAGTTCTTC
cdr3_aa: CASSQDLGGAGVRNEQFF
v_call: TRBV4-1
d_call: TRBD2
j_call: TRBJ2-1
clone_size: .

cdr3_nt: TGTGCCAGCAGTTACTCGATATTACAGAATGAGCAGTTCTTC
cdr3_aa: CASSYSILQNEQFF
v_call: TRBV6-5
d_call: .
j_call: TRBJ2-1
clone_size: few

cdr3_nt: TGTGCCAGCAGTGAACTAGAGGGGGGGCAGCCCCAGCATTTT
cdr3_aa: CASSELEGGQPQHF
v_call: TRBV2
d_call: .
j_call: TRBJ1-5
clone_size: many

cdr3_nt: TGTGCCAGCAGCAACTCATTTCAAGAGACCCAGTACTTC
cdr3_aa: CASSNSFQETQYF
v_call: TRBV7-2
d_call: .
j_call: TRBJ2-5
clone_size: few

cdr3_nt: TGTGCCAGCAGTCCCCCCGGGAGAGGAGAGACCCAGTACTTC
cdr3_aa: CASSPPGRGETQYF
v_call: TRBV6-5
d_call: .
j_call: TRBJ2-5
clone_size: few

cdr3_nt: TGCGCCAGCAGCCAGCCAAGAGAGGTCTCCTACGAGCAGTACTTC
cdr3_aa: CASSQPREVSYEQYF
v_call: TRBV4-1
d_call: .
j_call: TRBJ2-7
clone_size: few

cdr3_nt: TGCAGTGCCCGGGACAGGGGCCTTGAAGCTTTCTTT
cdr3_aa: CSARDRGLEAFF
v_call: TRBV20-1
d_call: TRBD1
j_call: TRBJ1-1
clone_size: .

cdr3_nt: TGTGCCAGCAGCCAGGGGGGAGGGCCCCTCTTTGGAGGCTACACCTTC
cdr3_aa: CASSQGGGPLFGGYTF
v_call: TRBV7-3
d_call: TRBD1
j_call: TRBJ1-2
clone_size: few

cdr3_nt: TGTGCCAGCAGTCTAGCGGGGGGGCAAGAGACCCAGTACTTC
cdr3_aa: CASSLAGGQETQYF
v_call: TRBV5-1
d_call: TRBD2
j_call: TRBJ2-5
clone_size: many

cdr3_nt: TGCGCCAGCAGCCAAGATCCGGGCCCTGGGGCCAACGTCCTGACTTTC
cdr3_aa: CASSQDPGPGANVLTF
v_call: TRBV4-3
d_call: .
j_call: TRBJ2-6
clone_size: .

cdr3_nt: TGTGCCAGTTCCAGGGGACAAGGGAACACCGGGGAGCTGTTTTTT
cdr3_aa: CASSRGQGNTGELFF
v_call: TRBV7-3
d_call: .
j_call: TRBJ2-2
clone_size: .

cdr3_nt: TGTGCCAGCAGCTCCCGGACTAGCGCCCCCGGGGAGCTGTTTTTT
cdr3_aa: CASSSRTSAPGELFF
v_call: TRBV9
d_call: TRBD2
j_call: TRBJ2-2
clone_size: .

cdr3_nt: TGCGCCAGCAGCGAGGGACTGTCTGGAAACACCATATATTTT
cdr3_aa: CASSEGLSGNTIYF
v_call: TRBV5-1
d_call: .
j_call: TRBJ1-3
clone_size: few

cdr3_nt: TGCAGCGTTGGTCCAGGGGTTGATGAAAAACTGTTTTTT
cdr3_aa: CSVGPGVDEKLFF
v_call: TRBV29-1
d_call: .
j_call: TRBJ1-4
clone_size: few

cdr3_nt: TGCGCCAGCAGCTTGGAGTCGGAGCAGTTCTTC
cdr3_aa: CASSLESEQFF
v_call: TRBV5-1
d_call: .
j_call: TRBJ2-1
clone_size: few

cdr3_nt: TGCGCCAGCAGCCTGACTAGCGGGGCTACCTACGAGCAGTACTTC
cdr3_aa: CASSLTSGATYEQYF
v_call: TRBV4-1
d_call: TRBD2
j_call: TRBJ2-7
clone_size: .

cdr3_nt: TGTGCCAGCAGCTTTTCTTTTGCGGGGGCTCGTAGCACCGGGGAGCTGTTTTTT
cdr3_aa: CASSFSFAGARSTGELFF
v_call: TRBV11-3
d_call: .
j_call: TRBJ2-2
clone_size: few

cdr3_nt: TGTGCCAGCAGCTTCGGCGGGAAAAATTACAATGAGCAGTTCTTC
cdr3_aa: CASSFGGKNYNEQFF
v_call: TRBV7-2
d_call: .
j_call: TRBJ2-1
clone_size: many

cdr3_nt: TGTGCCAGCAGGGGGACATCAAACTATGGCTACACCTTC
cdr3_aa: CASRGTSNYGYTF
v_call: TRBV7-9
d_call: .
j_call: TRBJ1-2
clone_size: few

cdr3_nt: TGTGCCAGCAGTTACTCGCGGGACACTCCACCCCTCCACTTT
cdr3_aa: CASSYSRDTPPLHF
v_call: TRBV6-2/TRBV6-3
d_call: .
j_call: TRBJ1-6
clone_size: few

cdr3_nt: TGCGCCAGCAGCTTTCTAGCGGTGATCAACACCGGGGAGCTGTTTTTT
cdr3_aa: CASSFLAVINTGELFF
v_call: TRBV5-1
d_call: TRBD2
j_call: TRBJ2-2
clone_size: .

cdr3_nt: TGTGCCAGTAAAGAAAGGGTCCAGCCCCAGCATTTT
cdr3_aa: CASKERVQPQHF
v_call: TRBV6-6
d_call: .
j_call: TRBJ1-5
clone_size: .

cdr3_nt: TGTGCCAGCAGCACTAGTTCCGGCAAAAACATTAAGTACTTC
cdr3_aa: CASSTSSGKNIKYF
v_call: TRBV7-2
d_call: .
j_call: TRBJ2-4
clone_size: .

cdr3_nt: TGCGCCTCCCGGCGGCTGGCACCAGATAGCACAGATACGCAGTATTTT
cdr3_aa: CASRRLAPDSTDTQYF
v_call: TRBV10-2
d_call: .
j_call: TRBJ2-3
clone_size: many

cdr3_nt: TGTGCCAGTAGCGGTCGCGGGGACAATGAGCAGTTCTTC
cdr3_aa: CASSGRGDNEQFF
v_call: TRBV19
d_call: .
j_call: TRBJ2-1
clone_size: .

cdr3_nt: TGTGCCAGCAGCTCCGGTGGAGCTGGGGCCAACGTCCTGACTTTC
cdr3_aa: CASSSGGAGANVLTF
v_call: TRBV9
d_call: .
j_call: TRBJ2-6
clone_size: .

cdr3_nt: TGTGCCAGCAGGGGCTCGGGGGGGAGCACAGATACGCAGTATTTT
cdr3_aa: CASRGSGGSTDTQYF
v_call: TRBV6-2/TRBV6-3
d_call: TRBD2
j_call: TRBJ2-3
clone_size: few

cdr3_nt: TGCAGCGCACTGGGACGGGGGAACTCCTACAATGAGCAGTTCTTC
cdr3_aa: CSALGRGNSYNEQFF
v_call: TRBV29-1
d_call: .
j_call: TRBJ2-1
clone_size: .

cdr3_nt: TGTGCCATCGGGGACCTCTACCAAGGGGGCTACACCTTC
cdr3_aa: CAIGDLYQGGYTF
v_call: TRBV10-3
d_call: .
j_call: TRBJ1-2
clone_size: few

cdr3_nt: TGCAGTGCTTCTCAGAGACCGAGCTCCTATAATTCACCCCTCCACTTT
cdr3_aa: CSASQRPSSYNSPLHF
v_call: TRBV20-1
d_call: .
j_call: TRBJ1-6
clone_size: .

cdr3_nt: TGTGCCAGCAGCTTAGAGGCGTATGAGCAGTTCTTC
cdr3_aa: CASSLEAYEQFF
v_call: TRBV7-2
d_call: .
j_call: TRBJ2-1
clone_size: few

cdr3_nt: TGCAGTGCTAGAGAGGGTCCCACTGAAGCTTTCTTT
cdr3_aa: CSAREGPTEAFF
v_call: TRBV20-1
d_call: .
j_call: TRBJ1-1
clone_size: few

cdr3_nt: TGCGCCAGCAGCTTGGTGAAGGGGGGTGAAGATACGCAGTATTTT
cdr3_aa: CASSLVKGGEDTQYF
v_call: TRBV5-1
d_call: .
j_call: TRBJ2-3
clone_size: .

cdr3_nt: TGTGCCAGCAGTTACCGGACAGGGGACACTGAAGCTTTCTTT
cdr3_aa: CASSYRTGDTEAFF
v_call: TRBV6-4
d_call: TRBD1
j_call: TRBJ1-1
clone_size: few

cdr3_nt: TGTGCCAGCATCCAAGCCCCCGGACCTTGGACTGAAGCTTTCTTT
cdr3_aa: CASIQAPGPWTEAFF
v_call: TRBV6-2/TRBV6-3
d_call: .
j_call: TRBJ1-1
clone_size: few

cdr3_nt: TGTGCCAGCAGCTTGCGGGCAGGGATGGTCACTGAAGCTTTCTTT
cdr3_aa: CASSLRAGMVTEAFF
v_call: TRBV5-5
d_call: .
j_call: TRBJ1-1
clone_size: .